The 21 T cell receptor beta chains in this list originate from one sample, sequenced in a study of cytomegalovirus exposure and HLA in healthy donors. The PCR made use of 60 Vbeta and 13 Jbeta primers. Libraries were prepared by immunoSEQ multiplex PCR; TCRdb keeps only in-frame clonotypes and omits some of them. Among about 180,000 clones listed, just under 80% were seen once. The sequencing input was PBMCs. These TCRs come from a woman in her twenties or thirties in good health and CMV-seronegative.

This clone appeared once. The chain joins TRBV6-5 to TRBJ1-1; D is uncertain. With 6 bases removed from V and 1 base from J, the gap between germline ends came to 12 bases. Germline CDR1 reads MNHEY; CDR2 reads SVGAGI. The length of the CDR3 is 14 residues. The CDR3 loop is CASRKWATNTEAFF. CDR3 coding DNA: TGTGCCAGCAGGAAATGGGCGACGAACACTGAAGCTTTCTTT.

This rearrangement joins TRBV4-3 to TRBJ2-2; possibly TRBD1 for D (6 bases). V was clipped by 4 bases and J by 2 bases, with 8 bases between them. CDR3 length: 14 residues. CDR1 is LGHNA, CDR2 YSLEER, per germline. The CDR3, as DNA: TGCGCCAGCAGCCTGGGACACAACACCGGGGAGCTGTTTTTT. Translated, it gives CASSLGHNTGELFF.

This chain connects TRBV5-1 to TRBJ2-2; the D gene is possibly TRBD1 (5 bases). The CDR3 spans 15 residues. Germline V gives CDR1 SGHRS, CDR2 YFSETQ. V was shortened by 0 bases and J by 7 bases, with 13 bases between the two germline ends. This CDR3 reads CASSLDAGSDGELFF. The CDR3 nucleotides are TGCGCCAGCAGCTTGGATGCAGGGTCGGACGGGGAGCTGTTTTTT.

The rearrangement uses TRBV5-6 and TRBJ2-5; tentative D call: TRBD1 (6 bases). Trimming cost V 4 bases and J 2 bases, with 15 bases left between them. The CDR3 totals 15 residues. The germline V gene has CDR1 SGHDT and CDR2 YYEEEE. Here the CDR3 reads CASSRPGHSQETQYF. The CDR3 DNA reads TGTGCCAGCAGCCGCCCGGGACACAGTCAAGAGACCCAGTACTTC.

This sequence joins TRBV5-1 and TRBJ1-1; 8 bases are a match to TRBD1. The CDR3 is made up of 15 amino acids. Germline V CDR1 and CDR2: SGHRS, YFSETQ. V gave up 0 bases and J gave up 3 bases; unmatched junction bases: 4. In nucleotides, the CDR3 is TGCGCCAGCAGCTTGGAGGGACAGGAATACACTGAAGCTTTCTTT. This sequence encodes CASSLEGQEYTEAFF.

This clone was observed a single time. V gene TRBV9 combines with J gene TRBJ2-3; D might be TRBD2 (6 bases). The ends were cut back, 0 bases at V and 6 bases at J, with 14 bases in the middle. Germline V gene data show CDR1 as SGDLS and CDR2 as YYNGEE. The CDR3 is made up of 15 amino acids. The CDR3 loop is CASSVVGGQADTQYF. In DNA form, the CDR3 reads TGTGCCAGCAGCGTAGTAGGAGGGCAGGCGGATACGCAGTATTTT. Full variable domain (remainder filled in from reference TRBV9 and TRBJ2-3): DSGVTQTPKHLITATGQRVTLRCSPRSGDLSVYWYQQSLDQGLQFLIQYYNGEERAKGNILERFSAQQFPDLHSELNLSSLELGDSALYFCASSVVGGQADTQYFGPGTRLTVL.

This rearrangement joins TRBV4-1 to TRBJ1-2, with TRBD1 matching 10 bases. The germline CDR1 and CDR2 sequences are MGHRA and YSYEKL. CDR3 length: 18 amino acids. Unmatched junction bases numbered 9, after V lost 0 bases and J lost 2 bases. The CDR3: CASSQEISTGGINYGYTF. The CDR3 coding sequence is TGCGCCAGCAGCCAAGAAATCTCGACAGGGGGCATAAACTATGGCTACACCTTC.

The chain recombines TRBV4-1 with TRBJ1-5, with D hard to call. There are 14 residues in the CDR3. Germline CDR1 and CDR2: MGHRA and YSYEKL. V was cut by 0 bases and J by 1 base, with 4 bases left in between. The CDR3 DNA sequence: TGCGCCAGCAGCCAAGATGGCAGCAATCAGCCCCAGCATTTT. The encoded protein is CASSQDGSNQPQHF.

The chain employs TRBV10-1 and TRBJ2-7, with 9 positions matching TRBD1. J was trimmed by 6 bases and V by 5 bases; bases with no gene match: 5. There are 13 residues in the CDR3. CDR1 and CDR2 from the germline V gene are WNHNN and SYGVQD (reference sequence). CDR3: CASSTGGLGEQYF. In DNA form, the CDR3 reads TGCGCCAGCAGTACAGGGGGCCTTGGCGAGCAGTACTTC.

This chain links TRBV19 with TRBJ1-1, with D unclear. The germline V and J ends were trimmed by 7 bases and 1 base, with 16 bases remaining between them. Per germline, CDR1 LNHDA and CDR2 SQIVND (reference sequence). The CDR3 contains 15 residues. In DNA form, the CDR3 reads TGTGCCAGTACCCGCGCGGCTAATAGGAACACTGAAGCTTTCTTT. Translation gives CASTRAANRNTEAFF.

This clone showed up just once. The V and J genes are TRBV30 and TRBJ2-5; D gene unclear. The J call may be wrong; the DNA end is better matched by TRBJ2-7. The germline V gene encodes CDR1 GTSNPN and CDR2 SVGIG (reference sequence). The CDR3 spans 12 residues. CDR3 coding DNA: TGTGCCTGGAGTGTAAGCGTAGGCGAGCAGTACTTC. It translates to CAWSVSVGEQYF.

The V gene is TRBV7-9, the J gene TRBJ1-5; 9 bases agree with TRBD1. Germline CDR1 and CDR2: SEHNR and FQNEAQ (reference sequence). Germline trimming cut 6 bases from V and 6 bases from J; bases unmatched to any gene: 6. This CDR3 has 14 amino acids. CDR3 in DNA: TGTGCCAGCAGTCTGGACAGGGGTACTCAGCCCCAGCATTTT. Protein product: CASSLDRGTQPQHF.

The V gene is TRBV19, the J gene TRBJ2-5; the match to TRBD2 covers 13 bases. The length of the CDR3 is 19 residues. V dropped 7 bases and J dropped 4; count of bases not matched to a gene: 18. Germline V CDR1 and CDR2: LNHDA, SQIVND (reference sequence). The CDR3 reads CASTPRPGLAGTVGETQYF. The CDR3 coding sequence is TGTGCCAGTACCCCACGCCCGGGACTAGCGGGGACCGTGGGAGAGACCCAGTACTTC. Together with reference TRBV19 and TRBJ2-5, the CDR3 gives the full variable domain: DGGITQSPKYLFRKEGQNVTLSCEQNLNHDAMYWYRQDPGQGLRLIYYSQIVNDFQKGDIAEGYSVSREKKESFPLTVTSAQKNPTAFYLCASTPRPGLAGTVGETQYFGPGTRLLVL.

V usage is TRBV7-2 and J usage is TRBJ2-7; D is ambiguous. CDR3 size: 13 residues. Trimming removed 1 base from V and 2 bases from J, with 6 bases in between. CDR1 and CDR2 from the germline V gene are SGHTA and FQGNSA. DNA for the CDR3: TGTGCCAGCAGCTTAGTTCAGACCTACGAGCAGTACTTC. Translating gives CASSLVQTYEQYF.

In its sample, this clone was seen once. This chain uses TRBV29-1 with TRBJ1-1, with 7 bases identical to TRBD1. CDR3 length: 16 residues. Trimming took 1 base from V and 1 from J; bases not matched to a gene: 9. Germline V lookup: CDR1 SQVTM, CDR2 ANQGSEA. The CDR3 is CSVEGGGDRANTEAFF. The CDR3 coding sequence is TGCAGCGTTGAAGGGGGAGGTGACAGGGCGAACACTGAAGCTTTCTTT.

The chain links TRBV19 to TRBJ2-7, with TRBD2 matching 7 bases. The ends lost 3 bases at V and 4 bases at J; junction bases unmatched: 9. The CDR3 has 15 amino acids. In germline, CDR1 is LNHDA, CDR2 SQIVND (reference sequence). As DNA, the CDR3 is TGTGCCAGTAGTATTCTGGGGAGGGAAGGATACGAGCAGTACTTC. Its translation: CASSILGREGYEQYF.

This chain joins TRBV6-1 and TRBJ1-2, with 8 bases matching TRBD1. Germline values: CDR1 MNHNS, CDR2 SASEGT. The CDR3 spans 13 residues. Trimming cost V 8 bases and J 9 bases; bases outside gene matches: 11. This CDR3 reads CASRTDRARSYTF. CDR3 nucleotides: TGTGCCAGCCGGACGGACAGGGCCCGAAGCTACACCTTC.

As concerns this clone: Other DNA sequences from this sample encode an identical CDR3 as well. The J gene is TRBJ1-5, the V gene TRBV19, with 8 bases fitting TRBD1. Germline lookup yields CDR1 LNHDA and CDR2 SQIVND (reference sequence). This CDR3 comprises 14 residues. The J segment lost 2 bases and the V segment lost 5 bases, leaving 2 bases of the junction unmatched. The DNA for the CDR3 is TGTGCCAGTAGTTTGGGACAGGGCAATCAGCCCCAGCATTTT. Translating it yields CASSLGQGNQPQHF.

The gene calls are TRBV7-2 and TRBJ1-4, with unresolved D. The length of the CDR3 is 16 residues. The V end was cut by 1 base, the J end by 0 bases, with 9 bases between. The germline CDR1 and CDR2 sequences are SGHTA and FQGNSA. The DNA for the CDR3 is TGTGCCAGCAGCTTAGGGGCCGGAACAACTAATGAAAAACTGTTTTTT. It specifies CASSLGAGTTNEKLFF.

The chain links TRBV5-1 to TRBJ1-2, with 9 bases that match TRBD1. The CDR3 runs 15 residues. The trim removed 4 bases at V and 4 bases at J, leaving 8 bases unmatched. Germline CDR1 and CDR2: SGHRS and YFSETQ. CDR3 DNA: TGCGCCAGCAGCCTGTTCGGACAGGGGACCTATGGCTACACCTTC. This gives the protein CASSLFGQGTYGYTF.

The rearrangement links TRBV29-1 to TRBJ1-2; possibly TRBD1 for D (5 bases). Trimming took 5 bases from V and 4 from J, leaving 14 bases between them. The CDR3 has 13 amino acids. Germline V CDR1 and CDR2: SQVTM, ANQGSEA. The CDR3 DNA follows: TGCAGCGTTTTAGATCCCGGGGGCTATGGCTACACCTTC. As protein: CSVLDPGGYGYTF.